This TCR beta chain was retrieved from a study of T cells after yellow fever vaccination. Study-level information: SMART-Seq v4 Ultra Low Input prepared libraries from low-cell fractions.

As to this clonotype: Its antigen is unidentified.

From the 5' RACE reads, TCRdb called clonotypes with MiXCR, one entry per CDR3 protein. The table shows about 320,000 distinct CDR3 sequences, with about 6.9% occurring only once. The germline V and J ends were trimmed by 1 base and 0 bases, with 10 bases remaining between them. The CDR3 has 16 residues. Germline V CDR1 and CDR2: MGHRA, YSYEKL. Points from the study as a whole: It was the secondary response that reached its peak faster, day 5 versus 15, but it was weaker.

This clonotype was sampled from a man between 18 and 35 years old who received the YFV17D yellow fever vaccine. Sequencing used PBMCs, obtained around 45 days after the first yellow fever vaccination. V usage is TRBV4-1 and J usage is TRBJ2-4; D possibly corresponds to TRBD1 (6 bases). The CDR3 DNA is TGCGCCAGCAGCCAAGGGGGGCGGCTAGCCAAAAACATTCAGTACTTC. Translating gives CASSQGGRLAKNIQYF.